The present TCR beta chain was sequenced within a study of immune heterogeneity within non-small cell lung tumors. Whole-study context: Squamous cell carcinomas accounted for 4 of the tumors, non-squamous carcinomas for approximately 10, and 1 was not otherwise specified. Study outcomes and limitations: Local T-cell clonality correlated moderately but significantly with local tumor mutational burden (R about 0.32). Each patient's tumor sites shared recurring identical dominant CDR3 beta clonotypes, and individual sites also carried their own high-frequency clones.

This clonotype was seen more than once but under ten times. The antigen is undetermined. Bulk tumor genomic DNA (about 600 ng per sample) served as template. Several biopsies per primary tumor were taken during surgery, spaced as far apart as possible. Untreated, newly diagnosed non-small cell lung cancer patients underwent curative surgery. A total of under 16 patients with newly diagnosed non-small cell lung cancer, all of whom were undergoing surgery with curative intent, made up the donors. Multiplex PCR employing 32 V and 13 J primers generated amplicons of the TCR beta CDR3. TCRdb itself ran the multiplex PCR reads through MiXCR, one entry per CDR3 protein. The repertoire has 21,000 or so distinct CDR3 sequences, over 25% of them found once; the top ten carry around 4.1%. Germline V gene lookup returns CDR1 WSHSY and CDR2 SAAADI. The V segment lost 2 bases and the J segment 4 bases; nucleotides outside the gene matches: 5. The CDR3 is 16 residues long.

Material for sequencing was lung tumor tissue. This chain connects TRBV10-2 to TRBJ2-3, with 11 nucleotides matching TRBD2. This receptor was identified in a man in his forties with non-small cell lung cancer. The CDR3 nucleotides read TGCGCCAGCAGTGAGCCGTTTAGCGGGAGGGCAGATACGCAGTATTTT. Amino acid sequence: CASSEPFSGRADTQYF.